One sample yielded the 23 T cell receptor beta chains listed below, sequenced in a study of identifying expanded T cells in peripheral blood. The data were produced by immunoSEQ multiplex PCR, yet TCRdb's version contains in-frame clones alone and is incomplete. Of 120,000 or so clones listed, 75% to 90% were seen once; the top ten hold around 3.3%. The specimen sequenced was blood. The receptors here all came from a person between 18 and 75 years old in good health.

The chain is built from TRBV10-3 and TRBJ2-7; 8 bases align to TRBD1. Germline V CDR1 and CDR2: ENHRY, SYGVKD. There are 15 residues in the CDR3. V was clipped by 2 bases and J by 2 bases; unmatched bases: 5. In DNA, the CDR3 is TGTGCCATCAGTGAGGGTGGGACAGGTCCCTACGAGCAGTACTTC. Protein: CAISEGGTGPYEQYF.

The rearrangement links TRBV7-9 to TRBJ1-1; D gene uncertain. The CDR3 has 13 amino acids. Trimming removed 2 bases at V and 0 bases at J, with 4 bases between. The germline gives CDR1 SEHNR, CDR2 FQNEAQ (reference sequence). The CDR3, as DNA: TGTGCCAGCAGCTTATTTATGAACACTGAAGCTTTCTTT. It specifies CASSLFMNTEAFF.

CDR3 sequence reads: CASSILGRPFYNEQFF. Here the CDR3 DNA reads TGTGCCAGTAGTATCCTCGGACGGCCGTTCTACAATGAGCAGTTCTTC. V usage is TRBV19 and J usage is TRBJ2-1; D not certain. The V gene's germline CDR1 is LNHDA and CDR2 SQIVND (reference sequence). With 3 bases removed from V and 3 bases from J, the gap between germline ends came to 15 bases. The length of the CDR3 is 16 residues.

Turning to this clone: This may be a read error, as it is one base from a much larger clone. This rearrangement joins TRBV7-2 to TRBJ1-1; D unclear. V was trimmed by 5 bases and J by 1 base, leaving 8 bases between them. There are 13 residues in the CDR3. CDR1 and CDR2 (germline): SGHTA, FQGNSA. CDR3 region: CASSDDWNTEAFF. CDR3 coding DNA: TGTGCCAGCAGCGATGACTGGAACACTGAAGCTTTCTTT.

The chain has TRBV10-2 and TRBJ1-1; D remains unclear. This CDR3 region has 14 residues. The V gene's germline CDR1 is WSHSY and CDR2 SAAADI. V dropped 6 bases and J dropped 0 bases, with 11 bases sitting between them. CDR3 in DNA: TGCGCCAGCAGCGCCCGTGGCCTGAACACTGAAGCTTTCTTT. This gives the protein CASSARGLNTEAFF.

The CDR3 reads CASRTGQSNTEAFF. The CDR3 bases are TGTGCCAGTCGCACGGGACAGTCGAACACTGAAGCTTTCTTT. The chain uses TRBV21-1 and TRBJ1-1; the D call in the table, TRBD1, was not verified against the DNA. TRBV21-1 is reported as a pseudogene. The CDR3 spans 14 residues.

In the case of this clone: Distinct nucleotide sequences in the sample also encode this CDR3. The rearrangement links TRBV7-9 to TRBJ2-7, with 8 bases identical to TRBD1. CDR1 and CDR2 from the germline V gene are SEHNR and FQNEAQ (reference sequence). The CDR3 length is 16 residues. Trimming at V came to 0 bases and at J to 3 bases, leaving 7 bases not matched to a gene. DNA of the CDR3: TGTGCCAGCAGCTTAGCGCACGGGACAGGTGTCTACGAGCAGTACTTC. Translation gives CASSLAHGTGVYEQYF.

V gene TRBV2 combines with J gene TRBJ1-5; 7 bases match TRBD1. The germline V gene has CDR1 SNHLY and CDR2 FYNNEI. V trimming: 6 bases; J trimming: 0 bases; junction bases outside the gene matches: 8. There are 16 residues in the CDR3. The DNA for the CDR3 is TGTGCCAGCAGCCCCCGAACAGGGGATAGCAATCAGCCCCAGCATTTT. Translating gives CASSPRTGDSNQPQHF.

The sample holds a few counts of this clone. The rearrangement joins TRBV20-1 to TRBJ1-6, with no clear D. Germline V gene lookup returns CDR1 DFQATT and CDR2 SNEGSKA (reference sequence). This CDR3 contains 11 residues. Trimming took 6 bases from V and 7 from J, leaving 7 bases between them. In DNA form, the CDR3 reads TGCAGTGCGGGAGGGAATTCACCCCTCCACTTT. As protein: CSAGGNSPLHF.

This rearrangement joins TRBV5-8 to TRBJ1-1; 9 nucleotides agree with TRBD1. The germline V gene has CDR1 SGHTS and CDR2 YDEGEE. This CDR3 comprises 16 residues. J gave up 5 bases and V 2 bases, and 10 bases lay outside the gene matches. The CDR3: CASSLPGQGGKTEAFF. Here the CDR3 DNA reads TGTGCCAGCAGCTTACCGGGACAGGGAGGGAAAACTGAAGCTTTCTTT.

To note about this clone: Other nucleotide sequences from this sample produce the same CDR3. The chain links TRBV7-2 to TRBJ2-7; D unresolved. V was clipped by 2 bases and J by 0 bases, with 2 bases between them. Germline V lookup: CDR1 SGHTA, CDR2 FQGNSA. This CDR3 is built from 12 residues. The CDR3 sequence: CASSLSSYEQYF. The CDR3 nucleotides read TGTGCCAGCAGCTTATCCTCCTACGAGCAGTACTTC.

This rearrangement joins TRBV19 to TRBJ2-1; 8 bases map to TRBD1. Trimming removed 4 bases from V and 6 bases from J; junction bases left unmatched: 5. This CDR3 has 14 amino acids. Germline V lookup: CDR1 LNHDA, CDR2 SQIVND (reference sequence). CDR3 sequence: CASSTNQGANEQFF. CDR3 DNA sequence: TGTGCCAGTAGTACAAACCAGGGGGCCAATGAGCAGTTCTTC. The full variable domain, in which reference TRBV19 and TRBJ2-1 provide the parts outside the CDR3, is DGGITQSPKYLFRKEGQNVTLSCEQNLNHDAMYWYRQDPGQGLRLIYYSQIVNDFQKGDIAEGYSVSREKKESFPLTVTSAQKNPTAFYLCASSTNQGANEQFFGPGTRLTVL.

This clone was recorded at least ten times. The chain employs TRBV7-2 and TRBJ2-7; the D gene is possibly TRBD1 (6 bases). The V gene lost 0 bases and the J gene lost 3 bases, with 9 bases spanning the gap. CDR1 is SGHTA, CDR2 FQGNSA, per germline. The CDR3 is 14 amino acids. Here the CDR3 DNA reads TGTGCCAGCAGCTTAGCGTCGACAGGCTACGAGCAGTACTTC. This gives the protein CASSLASTGYEQYF.

V is TRBV4-3 and J is TRBJ1-2; D may be TRBD1 (5 bases). The CDR3 is 16 amino acids. Germline CDR1 reads LGHNA; CDR2 reads YSLEER. V gave up 4 bases and J gave up 1 base, with 16 bases separating them. CDR3 protein: CASSLRSGAFNYGYTF. In nucleotides, the CDR3 is TGCGCCAGCAGCCTACGGTCCGGGGCCTTTAACTATGGCTACACCTTC.

CDR3 DNA: TGCGCCAGCAGCCGACAGCGGTTAACAGGGAAGGAAGATGGCTACACCTTC. Protein sequence: CASSRQRLTGKEDGYTF. This rearrangement joins TRBV4-3 to TRBJ1-2; D is possibly TRBD1 (6 bases). V lost 4 bases to trimming and J lost 6 bases, with 24 bases between them. The CDR3 loop spans 17 amino acids. Germline assignment: CDR1 LGHNA and CDR2 YSLEER.

The gene calls are TRBV7-9 and TRBJ2-5; D gene ambiguous. Per the germline V gene, CDR1 is SEHNR and CDR2 is FQNEAQ (reference sequence). Trimming pared 5 bases from V and 2 bases from J, leaving 15 bases between. There are 15 residues in the CDR3. The CDR3 DNA follows: TGTGCCAGCAGCCTAGAAGTGGCAGTTCAAGAGACCCAGTACTTC. It is translated as CASSLEVAVQETQYF.

V is TRBV5-5 and J is TRBJ1-5, with a weak D call TRBD1 (6 bases). Deletions cut 0 bases from V and 4 bases from J, with 14 bases between. Germline V gives CDR1 SGHKS, CDR2 YYEKEE (reference sequence). This CDR3 is 16 amino acids long. CDR3 DNA sequence: TGTGCCAGCAGCTTGGAGGGGCAGGGGATTAATCAGCCCCAGCATTTT. This sequence encodes CASSLEGQGINQPQHF.

This clone was picked up a small number of times. The same CDR3 also results from other DNA sequences found in this sample. This chain links TRBV18 with TRBJ1-1; D gene unclear. V shed 1 base and J shed 1 base, with 4 bases lying between them. CDR3 size: 13 residues. Germline V gene lookup returns CDR1 KGHSH and CDR2 LQKENI. In nucleotides, the CDR3 is TGTGCCAGCTCACCACAGGAGAACACTGAAGCTTTCTTT. Protein sequence: CASSPQENTEAFF.

The chain joins TRBV6-6 to TRBJ2-7; D gene ambiguous. The CDR3 is 11 residues long. The germline CDR1 and CDR2 sequences are MNHNY and SVGAGI (reference sequence). V shed 2 bases and J shed 4 bases, with 3 bases lying between them. CDR3 in DNA: TGTGCCAGCAGTTACCGGTACGAGCAGTACTTC. This codes for CASSYRYEQYF.

The V gene is TRBV4-1, the J gene TRBJ2-7; perhaps TRBD1 as D (6 bases). The V end lost 1 base, the J end lost 3 bases, and 13 bases lay between the germline ends. The CDR3 is 15 amino acids. Germline V CDR1 and CDR2: MGHRA, YSYEKL. The CDR3 spells CASSQGPGDLYEQYF. Here the CDR3 DNA reads TGCGCCAGCAGCCAAGGACCAGGGGACCTCTACGAGCAGTACTTC.

A note on this clone: The sample contains more than one DNA sequence encoding this CDR3. The chain joins TRBV7-6 to TRBJ2-2, with 8 bases that match TRBD2. CDR3 size: 16 residues. Germline values: CDR1 SGHVS, CDR2 FNYEAQ. V trimming: 1 base; J trimming: 1 base; junction bases outside the gene matches: 2. The CDR3 region is CASSLEAGENTGELFF. The CDR3 DNA reads as TGTGCCAGCAGCTTAGAAGCGGGGGAGAACACCGGGGAGCTGTTTTTT.

This clone was seen once. The genes are TRBV6-6 and TRBJ2-3; D not resolved. The CDR3 runs 13 residues. Trimming shortened V by 2 bases and J by 2 bases, and 5 bases separated the two germline ends. CDR1 MNHNY and CDR2 SVGAGI come from the germline V gene (reference sequence). In DNA, the CDR3 is TGTGCCAGCAGTTACGTGGCCACAGATACGCAGTATTTT. This translates into CASSYVATDTQYF.

This chain joins TRBV4-1 and TRBJ1-5; unclear D gene. Trimming removed 2 bases from V and 0 bases from J, with 2 bases in between. The CDR3 is 13 amino acids. The V gene's germline CDR1 is MGHRA and CDR2 YSYEKL. In DNA form, the CDR3 reads TGCGCCAGCAGCCAATATAGCAATCAGCCCCAGCATTTT. It specifies CASSQYSNQPQHF.